The 22 T cell receptor beta chains given below trace back to one sample, sequenced in a study of T cells in Graves' hyperthyroidism and ophthalmopathy. TCR beta CDR3 regions were amplified from RNA. HTBI primers were employed in a first-round RT-PCR of the TCR CDR3. TCRdb reprocessed the multiplex PCR reads with MiXCR, giving one entry per CDR3 protein. The table lists 35,000 to 45,000 distinct CDR3 sequences, roughly 52% of them singletons. Material: blood. The receptor source for this set is a man aged 35-49 years with Graves' ophthalmopathy.

In its sample, this clonotype ranks as medium-sized (0.01 to 0.1%). The genes are TRBV19 and TRBJ2-7, with 7 positions matching TRBD1. This CDR3 comprises 13 residues. Germline V gene lookup returns CDR1 LNHDA and CDR2 SQIVND (reference sequence). J gave up 6 bases and V 4 bases, and 6 bases lay outside the gene matches. The CDR3 region is CASSTQTGVEQYF. The CDR3 nucleotides read TGTGCCAGTAGTACACAAACAGGGGTCGAGCAGTACTTC.

This clonotype has at least ten counts. A single base separates this from a much larger clone, so it may be a read error. The CDR3 protein is CAISGLTTGTAGELFF. CDR3 coding DNA: TGTGCCATCAGTGGGTTAACGACAGGGACAGCCGGGGAGCTGTTTTTT. This chain links TRBV10-3 with TRBJ2-2; 7 nucleotides line up with TRBD1. The CDR3 is made up of 16 amino acids. The ends lost 4 bases at V and 6 bases at J; junction bases unmatched: 11. CDR1 ENHRY and CDR2 SYGVKD come from the germline V gene.

At least ten counts were recorded for this clonotype. This rearrangement joins TRBV14 to TRBJ2-6, with D possibly being TRBD1 or TRBD2 (5 bases each). The CDR3 length is 16 residues. The V and J ends lost 4 bases and 0 bases respectively, with 10 bases between them. Per the germline V gene, CDR1 is SGHDN and CDR2 is FVKESK. CDR3 sequence: CASSPREPSGANVLTF. CDR3 coding DNA: TGTGCCAGCAGCCCCAGGGAGCCCTCTGGGGCCAACGTCCTGACTTTC.

The chain has TRBV10-3 and TRBJ2-7; D may be TRBD2 (5 bases). The CDR3 length is 15 residues. Per the germline V gene, CDR1 is ENHRY and CDR2 is SYGVKD. V lost 0 bases to trimming and J lost 1 base, with 10 bases between them. The CDR3 spells CAISESWERSYEQYF. CDR3 DNA: TGTGCCATCAGTGAGTCCTGGGAGAGGTCCTACGAGCAGTACTTC.

This clonotype appeared many times. The gene calls are TRBV6-1 and TRBJ2-7, with 12 bases matching TRBD2. Per germline, CDR1 MNHNS and CDR2 SASEGT. The CDR3 runs 16 residues. Trimming removed 1 base from V and 5 bases from J; junction bases left unmatched: 6. CDR3 sequence (DNA): TGTGCCAGCAGTGAAGTCGCTAGCGGGGGGGCCCACGAGCAGTACTTC. It yields the protein CASSEVASGGAHEQYF.

This clonotype was recorded many times. V and J are TRBV5-1 and TRBJ2-3; 7 positions agree with TRBD2. The CDR3 has 15 amino acids. Germline CDR1 is SGHRS and CDR2 is YFSETQ. J lost 5 bases, V lost 0 bases, and 6 bases had no gene match. This CDR3 is CASSLGRTGGDTQYF. CDR3 sequence (DNA): TGCGCCAGCAGCTTGGGGAGGACGGGGGGAGATACGCAGTATTTT.

Turning to this clonotype: Relative to the germline gene, one junction end is altered; a read error may explain this. The chain is built from TRBV16 and TRBJ1-4; perhaps TRBD1 as D (6 bases). The length of the CDR3 is 17 residues. Per the germline V gene, CDR1 is KGHSY and CDR2 is FQNENV. CDR3 loop: CASSPLGRGSTNEELFF. The CDR3 region has the DNA TGTGCCAGCAGCCCCCTGGGGAGGGGGTCAACTAATGAAGAACTGTTTTTT. The complete variable domain, with remaining parts taken from reference TRBV16 and TRBJ1-4, reads GEEVAQTPKHLVRGEGQKAKLYCAPIKGHSYVFWYQQVLKNEFKFLISFQNENVFDETGMPKERFSAKCLPNSPCSLEIQATKLEDSAVYFCASSPLGRGSTNEELFFGSGTQLSVL.

This clonotype occurred many times. V usage is TRBV19 and J usage is TRBJ2-5, with D maybe TRBD1 (5 bases). Germline V CDR1 and CDR2: LNHDA, SQIVND (reference sequence). V lost 2 bases and J lost 5, with 18 bases in between. The CDR3 consists of 16 residues. DNA for the CDR3: TGTGCCAGTAGTATATGGGGCGGTGGGGCCTCGGAGACCCAGTACTTC. It translates to CASSIWGGGASETQYF.

The chain couples TRBV20-1 to TRBJ1-2; 12 bases are shared with TRBD1. The length of the CDR3 is 15 residues. J lost 8 bases, V lost 1 base, and 8 bases had no gene match. Germline V gives CDR1 DFQATT, CDR2 SNEGSKA (reference sequence). The CDR3 region is CSARVKGQGADGYTF. CDR3 in DNA: TGCAGTGCTAGAGTGAAGGGACAGGGGGCTGACGGCTACACCTTC.

This clonotype turned up a few times. The gene calls are TRBV10-3 and TRBJ2-1; 7 nucleotides align to TRBD2. The length of the CDR3 is 15 residues. V gave up 7 bases and J gave up 4 bases; unmatched junction bases: 10. The germline CDR1 and CDR2 sequences are ENHRY and SYGVKD. The CDR3 sequence: CAITEGGILYNEQFF. Here the CDR3 DNA reads TGTGCCATCACAGAGGGAGGGATATTGTACAATGAGCAGTTCTTC.

Notes on this clonotype: The limits of the CDR3 on the DNA are not certain, so only TCRdb's listed CDR3 is given. J is TRBJ1-5 and V is TRBV7-8. The CDR3 has 20 amino acids, counting both end residues. The germline V gene encodes CDR1 SGHVS and CDR2 FQNEAQ. The CDR3: CASTMGLHEQYFGPGQPQHF.

In its sample, this clonotype was seen many times. The V call is TRBV11-2, the J call TRBJ1-1; D gene ambiguous. The germline V gene encodes CDR1 SGHAT and CDR2 FQNNGV. V shed 3 bases and J shed 11 bases, with 10 bases lying between them. The CDR3 runs to 11 residues. For the CDR3, the DNA is TGTGCCAGCAGCTTGACAACCGGGGCTTTCTTT. As protein: CASSLTTGAFF.

The chain has TRBV20-1 and TRBJ2-3; 9 bases match TRBD2. The CDR3 sequence is 15 residues long. CDR1 is DFQATT, CDR2 SNEGSKA, per germline (reference sequence). Trimming at V came to 4 bases and at J to 11 bases, leaving 16 bases not matched to a gene. CDR3 coding DNA: TGCAGTGCTAAGCCGGGCGGGAGGGCCTACAATGAGCAGTATTTT. Protein product: CSAKPGGRAYNEQYF.

As concerns this clonotype: With a much larger clone just one base away, this may be a read error. V is TRBV18 and J is TRBJ2-1, with D possibly matching TRBD1 (6 bases). Germline lookup yields CDR1 KGHSH and CDR2 LQKENI. This CDR3 region has 14 residues. The CDR3 sequence is CASSFLRQDNEQSF. CDR3 DNA sequence: TGTGCCAGCTCATTCTTAAGACAGGACAATGAGCAGTCCTTC.

Many counts were recorded for this clonotype. The rearrangement uses TRBV27 and TRBJ2-1; 8 bases fit TRBD2. The germline CDR1 and CDR2 sequences are MNHEY and SMNVEV (reference sequence). V lost 5 bases to trimming and J lost 7 bases; unmatched junction nucleotides: 4. The CDR3 has 13 residues. The CDR3 sequence: CASSRTSQNEQFF. The CDR3 DNA reads TGTGCCAGCAGTCGGACTAGCCAGAATGAGCAGTTCTTC.

This clonotype was counted many times. The chain has TRBV6-5 and TRBJ2-5; possible D gene TRBD1, 9 bases. Germline V lookup: CDR1 MNHEY, CDR2 SVGAGI. With 0 bases removed from V and 3 bases from J, the gap between germline ends came to 23 bases. The CDR3 runs to 19 residues. For the CDR3, the DNA is TGTGCCAGCAGTTACTCGACAGGGGGTACTAGCGGAGCGAAAGAGACCCAGTACTTC. Protein sequence: CASSYSTGGTSGAKETQYF.

By sample fraction, this clonotype is medium-sized. This chain links TRBV20-1 with TRBJ2-5; a weak D match, TRBD2 (6 bases). The CDR3 covers 13 residues. The germline gives CDR1 DFQATT, CDR2 SNEGSKA (reference sequence). Trimming pared 3 bases from V and 5 bases from J, leaving 13 bases between. The CDR3 region is CSASVGGGETQYF. The CDR3 nucleotides read TGCAGTGCTAGTGTGGGGGGAGGTGAGACCCAGTACTTC.

This chain uses TRBV25-1 with TRBJ1-1, with D possibly TRBD1 on 5 matching bases. The length of the CDR3 is 15 residues. V was trimmed by 5 bases and J by 0 bases, leaving 13 bases between them. Germline V gene sequence: CDR1 MGHDK, CDR2 SYGVNS. The CDR3 protein is CASSMMRGLNTEAFF. CDR3 coding DNA: TGTGCCAGCAGTATGATGCGGGGACTGAACACTGAAGCTTTCTTT.

In nucleotides, the CDR3 is TGTGCCAGCAGCTTGGGACAGGGGGCTAACGGGGAGCTGTTTTTT. It encodes CASSLGQGANGELFF. V gene TRBV7-2 combines with J gene TRBJ2-2, with 12 bases matching TRBD1. V dropped 3 bases and J dropped 7; count of bases not matched to a gene: 3. Germline V gene data show CDR1 as SGHTA and CDR2 as FQGNSA. The CDR3 loop spans 15 amino acids.

This clonotype has at least ten counts. The chain uses TRBV15 and TRBJ2-3, with D possibly matching TRBD2 (5 bases). The germline V and J ends were trimmed by 5 bases and 6 bases, with 12 bases remaining between them. CDR3 length equals 13 residues. The germline V gene encodes CDR1 LNHNV and CDR2 YYDKDF (reference sequence). The CDR3 nucleotides are TGTGCCACCAGCCCAGTCGGGAAGGATACGCAGTATTTT. This codes for CATSPVGKDTQYF.

In this sample, this clonotype is medium-sized (0.01 to 0.1%). In nucleotides, the CDR3 is TGCAGCGTTGAACAGGCCCATGGCTACACCTTC. Translating it yields CSVEQAHGYTF. The V and J genes are TRBV29-1 and TRBJ1-2, with D uncertain. Per the germline V gene, CDR1 is SQVTM and CDR2 is ANQGSEA. The V end lost 2 bases, the J end lost 6 bases, and 7 bases lay between the germline ends. This CDR3 is 11 amino acids long.

Turning to this clonotype: An end of the junction differs from the germline gene, which may be a read error. The V call is TRBV7-8, the J call TRBJ2-1; D might be TRBD1 or TRBD2, each matching 5 bases. Germline assignment: CDR1 SGHVS and CDR2 FQNEAQ. There are 14 residues in the CDR3. The CDR3 sequence is CASSGDRYTGELYF. In DNA, the CDR3 is TGTGCCAGCAGCGGGGACCGGTATACCGGGGAGCTGTACTTC. The full variable domain, completed using reference TRBV7-8 and TRBJ2-1, is GAGVSQSPRYKVAKRGQDVALRCDPISGHVSLFWYQQALGQGPEFLTYFQNEAQLDKSGLPSDRFFAERPEGSVSTLKIQRTQQEDSAVYLCASSGDRYTGELYFGPGTRLTVL.